This is a list of T cell receptor beta chains from one sample in a study of T-cell reconstitution after alpha-beta-depleted transplantation in children. TCRdb itself ran the PCR reads through MiXCR, one entry per CDR3 protein. The repertoire holds nearly 550,000 distinct CDR3 sequences, with 18% as singletons. This specimen consisted of PBMCs from the stem cell graft donor, obtained from the stem cell graft. The receptors here all came from a human donor who donated a stem cell graft to a child with acute lymphoblastic leukemia. CDR3s include the opening cysteine and the closing phenylalanine or tryptophan. A D gene is named only where the DNA matches it firmly. Clone size is given for some rows only: seen once, a few or many times, or a class if the clone is expanded.

TRBV28	TRBJ2-1	NA	NA	TGTGCCAGCACCCAACGCCTTGGCTACAATGAGCAGTTCTTC	CASTQRLGYNEQFF
TRBV5-1	TRBJ1-3	NA	NA	TGCGCCAGCAGCTTGGAGCCTGGATCTGGAAACACCATATATTTT	CASSLEPGSGNTIYF
TRBV3-1	TRBJ2-7	few	TRBD1	TGTGCCAGCAGCAGCCTCGACAGGGTGGACGAGCAGTACTTC	CASSSLDRVDEQYF
TRBV5-1	TRBJ1-1	few	NA	TGCGCCAGCAGCTCTACAGAGCGCCTTGAAGCTTTCTTT	CASSSTERLEAFF
TRBV12-3/TRBV12-4	TRBJ2-7	NA	NA	TGTGCCAGCAGTTGGACTACCTCCTACGAGCAGTACTTC	CASSWTTSYEQYF
TRBV12-3/TRBV12-4	TRBJ1-2	few	NA	TGTGCCAGCACTCCCACCGGACAGATATATGGCTACACCTTC	CASTPTGQIYGYTF
TRBV6-1	TRBJ2-7	few	TRBD2	TGTGCCAGCAGGGGACTAGCGGGTAGTGAGCAGTACTTC	CASRGLAGSEQYF
TRBV20-1	TRBJ1-2	once	NA	TGCAGTGCTAGAATATTACAGAACTATGGCTACACCTTC	CSARILQNYGYTF
TRBV28	TRBJ1-1	few	NA	TGTGCCAGCAGTTTCGAACAGGGGAACACTGAAGCTTTCTTT	CASSFEQGNTEAFF
TRBV11-1	TRBJ2-5	NA	NA	TGTGCCAGCAGCTCACCCACCTCAGGGATTGGGTACCAAGAGACCCAGTACTTC	CASSSPTSGIGYQETQYF
TRBV7-9	TRBJ1-5	NA	NA	TGTGCCAGCAGCTTGACCCAACCTAATCAGCCCCAGCATTTT	CASSLTQPNQPQHF
TRBV10-3	TRBJ2-3	NA	NA	TGTGCCATCGGACAGCCACCCACAGATACGCAGTATTTT	CAIGQPPTDTQYF
TRBV5-6	TRBJ2-7	NA	NA	TGTGCCAGCAGCTCGGAAGGGAACGAGCAGTACTTC	CASSSEGNEQYF
TRBV5-1	TRBJ2-7	NA	NA	TGCGCCAGCAGCTTCGAATACCCCTACGAGCAGTACTTC	CASSFEYPYEQYF
TRBV6-1	TRBJ2-7	NA	TRBD1	TGTGCCAGCAGTGATGCCGGGACAGGGTACTTC	CASSDAGTGYF
TRBV6-1	TRBJ1-3	NA	NA	TGTGCCAGCAGCCGGGGGGGGAACGCTGGAAACACCATATATTTT	CASSRGGNAGNTIYF
TRBV6-5	TRBJ1-2	NA	NA	TGTGCCAGCAGTTACGGTCCGATGCGGGGTGGCTACACCTTC	CASSYGPMRGGYTF
TRBV29-1	TRBJ1-5	NA	NA	TGCAGTACTAGCGATCAGCCCCAGCATTTT	CSTSDQPQHF
TRBV24-1	TRBJ2-5	NA	TRBD2	TGTGCCACCAGCGCCGCGGGGGAACAAGAGACCCAGTACTTC	CATSAAGEQETQYF
TRBV13	TRBJ2-7	NA	NA	TGTGCCAGCAGCTCTCTTCTAGTTTACGAGCAGTACTTC	CASSSLLVYEQYF
TRBV11-1	TRBJ2-2	NA	TRBD2	TGTGCCAGCAGCCCAACTAGCGGTCCTCAAAGGGAGCTGTTTTTT	CASSPTSGPQRELFF
TRBV15	TRBJ2-2	NA	TRBD2	TGTGCCACCAGCAGCCCCCTACTAGCGGGAGAGGGGGATTCGAACACCGGGGAGCTGTTTTTT	CATSSPLLAGEGDSNTGELFF
TRBV4-1	TRBJ1-1	NA	TRBD1	TGCGCCAGCAGCCAACGTCCGGGACAGGGGAGGAACACTGAAGCTTTCTTT	CASSQRPGQGRNTEAFF
TRBV6-1	TRBJ2-1	NA	NA	TGTGCCAGCAGTCCCCGGGCCGACCGCTATGAGCAGTTCTTC	CASSPRADRYEQFF
TRBV10-2	TRBJ2-1	NA	TRBD2	TGCGCCAGCAGTGAGTCAGGAGCGGGAGGGCCGGATGAGCAGTTCTTC	CASSESGAGGPDEQFF
TRBV7-6	TRBJ2-3	many	NA	TGTGCCAGCAGCTTAGCGGCCACAGATACGCAGTATTTT	CASSLAATDTQYF
TRBV9	TRBJ1-5	few	NA	TGTGCCAGCAGCTCGGGGGGGGAGAATCAGCCCCAGCATTTT	CASSSGGENQPQHF
TRBV12-3/TRBV12-4	TRBJ2-3	few	NA	TGTGCCAGCAGTTTTTTCAACGGGACATCCACAGATACGCAGTATTTT	CASSFFNGTSTDTQYF
TRBV20-1	TRBJ2-7	NA	TRBD1	TGCAGTGCTAGAGATAGAGCCCGACAGGGAGCCTACGAGCAGTACTTC	CSARDRARQGAYEQYF
TRBV20-1	TRBJ1-1	NA	NA	TGCAGTGCTAGAGTTACGACAGGATTTTACACTGAAGCTTTCTTT	CSARVTTGFYTEAFF
TRBV7-2	TRBJ2-7	NA	NA	TGTGCCAGCGGCTTAGATGGGGCAGGGATTTACGAGCAGTACTTC	CASGLDGAGIYEQYF
TRBV20-1	TRBJ2-7	few	NA	TGCAGTGCTAGGTACCTGACCTACGAGCAGTACTTC	CSARYLTYEQYF
TRBV11-2	TRBJ2-1	many	NA	TGTGCCAGCAGCCCGCTACTAGAGTACAATGAGCAGTTCTTC	CASSPLLEYNEQFF
TRBV19	TRBJ2-3	NA	TRBD2	TGTGCCAGTAGTAACGCGGGAGGCTGGCGTACAGATACGCAGTATTTT	CASSNAGGWRTDTQYF
TRBV5-1	TRBJ2-7	NA	NA	TGCGCCAGCAGCCTCTCGACACCTACCTACGAGCAGTACTTC	CASSLSTPTYEQYF
TRBV12-3/TRBV12-4	TRBJ2-6	few	NA	TGTGCCAGCACCGACCGTAACCGGGTGGCGGCTGGGGCCAACGTCCTGACTTTC	CASTDRNRVAAGANVLTF
TRBV6-4	TRBJ2-1	few	NA	TGTGCCAGCAGTGAAAGACCTGCGGGCTCCTACAATGAGCAGTTCTTC	CASSERPAGSYNEQFF
TRBV5-1	TRBJ2-4	few	NA	TGCGCCAGCAGCTTGGGGCAGGCCTGGGCCGGGGGCATTCAGTACTTC	CASSLGQAWAGGIQYF
TRBV29-1	TRBJ1-1	few	NA	TGCAGCGTTGTTAAGAACACTGAAGCTTTCTTT	CSVVKNTEAFF
TRBV29-1	TRBJ2-3	many	NA	TGCAGCGCCCCAGGGCAGAGCACAGATACGCAGTATTTT	CSAPGQSTDTQYF
TRBV5-1	TRBJ2-7	few	NA	TGCGCCAGCAGCGACTACCAGGGCGACGAGCAGTACTTC	CASSDYQGDEQYF
TRBV12-3/TRBV12-4	TRBJ2-1	NA	TRBD2	TGTGCCAGCAGTTTTGGCCTAGCGGAGTGGAAGCAGTTCTTC	CASSFGLAEWKQFF
TRBV3-1	TRBJ2-6	NA	NA	TGTGCCAGCGCCGACGGACACGCCGGGGCCAACGTCCTGACTTTC	CASADGHAGANVLTF
TRBV27	TRBJ2-7	few	NA	TGTGCCAGCAGTCCTTTTGGGTCCTACGAGCAGTACTTC	CASSPFGSYEQYF
TRBV6-6	TRBJ2-1	few	NA	TGTGCCAGCAGTTACGGGGGGCACAATGAGCAGTTCTTC	CASSYGGHNEQFF
TRBV20-1	TRBJ1-1	NA	TRBD1	TGCAGTGCTCCTCCCGGGACAGGGCCCGGAGGCACTGAAGCTTTCTTT	CSAPPGTGPGGTEAFF
TRBV6-4	TRBJ2-2	many	NA	TGTGCCAGCAGTGACTCGGCGGGAACGAACACCGGGGAGCTGTTTTTT	CASSDSAGTNTGELFF
TRBV12-3/TRBV12-4	TRBJ1-2	NA	NA	TGTGCCAGCAGTTTCGGGCTAACCTATTATGGCTACACCTTC	CASSFGLTYYGYTF
TRBV10-3	TRBJ2-5	NA	NA	TGTGCCATCAGTGAGGGCCCGGGACTCAGGCAAGAGACCCAGTACTTC	CAISEGPGLRQETQYF
TRBV19	TRBJ2-3	NA	NA	TGTGCCAGTAGTAGTCAGGCCATTGATACGCAGTATTTT	CASSSQAIDTQYF
TRBV12-3/TRBV12-4	TRBJ2-7	NA	NA	TGTGCCAGCAGCTTCATGGGACAAGGCTACGAGCAGTACTTC	CASSFMGQGYEQYF
TRBV20-1	TRBJ2-7	few	NA	TGCAGTGCTAGACAAGGGCTTTGGGGGGAGCAGTACTTC	CSARQGLWGEQYF
TRBV6-1	TRBJ2-3	NA	NA	TGTGCCAGCAAAGGGAGCACAGATACGCAGTATTTT	CASKGSTDTQYF
TRBV4-2	TRBJ1-1	many	TRBD1	TGTGCCAGCAGCCAAGATCGGCGGACAGGGGCGAACACTGAAGCTTTCTTT	CASSQDRRTGANTEAFF